Below, 15 T cell receptor beta chains from the same sample are listed, as sequenced in a study of radiation and T cells in renal cell carcinoma. Some clones are missing from TCRdb's copy, which holds only in-frame ones; the method was immunoSEQ multiplex PCR. Here the sample spans around 64,000 clones, over 70% being singletons. Time point meaning: baseline pretreatment blood. Treatment here: 15 Gy SBRT to primary tumor, nephrectomy 4 weeks later. Specimen: blood, collected from a patient whose treatment included radiotherapy and nephrectomy. These receptor sequences come from a man in his fifties or sixties with renal cell carcinoma.

The CDR3 nucleotides read TGTGCCAGTAGTATAGGACGGACGAACACTGAAGCTTTCTTT. This encodes CASSIGRTNTEAFF. The V and J genes are TRBV19 and TRBJ1-1; D ambiguous. Germline CDR1 is LNHDA and CDR2 is SQIVND (reference sequence). V dropped 1 base and J dropped 1 base, with 7 bases sitting between them. The CDR3 is made up of 14 amino acids.

The genes are TRBV7-2 and TRBJ2-5, with 11 bases identical to TRBD2. V was clipped by 2 bases and J by 1 base; unmatched bases: 12. The CDR3 contains 19 residues. Germline values: CDR1 SGHTA, CDR2 FQGNSA. CDR3 sequence: CASSLLGNLAGGPQETQYF. CDR3 nucleotide sequence: TGTGCCAGCAGCTTACTCGGAAATCTAGCGGGGGGCCCCCAAGAGACCCAGTACTTC.

The V gene is TRBV4-2, the J gene TRBJ1-2, with D possibly matching TRBD1 (6 bases). The CDR3 has 15 amino acids. V shed 4 bases and J shed 4 bases, with 16 bases lying between them. CDR1 and CDR2 from the germline V gene are LGHNA and YNFKEQ. The CDR3 DNA reads as TGTGCCAGCAGCCGAGAAGAGGGGGTAGGCTATGGCTACACCTTC. As protein: CASSREEGVGYGYTF.

J is TRBJ2-1 and V is TRBV10-3; D is possibly TRBD1 (5 bases). V was cut by 2 bases and J by 0 bases, with 14 bases left in between. The germline V gene encodes CDR1 ENHRY and CDR2 SYGVKD. This CDR3 region has 17 residues. The chain's CDR3 is CAISEQAGPSSYNEQFF. Here the CDR3 DNA reads TGTGCCATCAGTGAGCAAGCAGGGCCGAGCTCCTACAATGAGCAGTTCTTC.

The chain is built from TRBV30 and TRBJ2-1, with D perhaps TRBD1 (6 bases). Trimming left V 3 bases short and J 5 bases short, with 11 bases between. CDR1 and CDR2 from the germline V gene are GTSNPN and SVGIG (reference sequence). The CDR3 runs 13 residues. DNA of the CDR3: TGTGCCTGGAGAACAGGGCCACACAATGAGCAGTTCTTC. It is translated as CAWRTGPHNEQFF. Drawing the rest from reference TRBV30 and TRBJ2-1, the complete variable domain is SQTIHQWPATLVQPVGSPLSLECTVEGTSNPNLYWYRQAAGRGLQLLFYSVGIGQISSEVPQNLSASRPQDRQFILSSKKLLLSDSGFYLCAWRTGPHNEQFFGPGTRLTVL.

This clone was seen more than once but under ten times. Sequence at one end of the junction differs from germline and may be a read error. The V call is TRBV11-2, the J call TRBJ1-5, with D possibly being TRBD1 (5 bases). The length of the CDR3 is 14 residues. Germline V gene lookup returns CDR1 SGHAT and CDR2 FQNNGV. The CDR3 is CASSLAPGLQAQHF. In nucleotides, the CDR3 is TGTGCCAGCAGCTTAGCTCCGGGACTTCAGGCCCAGCATTTT.

This sequence joins TRBV7-9 and TRBJ1-6; D perhaps matches TRBD1 (6 bases). Trimming removed 4 bases from V and 11 bases from J, with 12 bases in between. Germline V gene lookup returns CDR1 SEHNR and CDR2 FQNEAQ (reference sequence). The CDR3 consists of 13 residues. The CDR3 DNA sequence: TGTGCCAGCAGCTCCGAGGGGGGGACACCCCTCCACTTT. The encoded protein is CASSSEGGTPLHF.

This clone was seen once. The gene calls are TRBV11-2 and TRBJ2-1, with 7 bases aligning to TRBD1. This CDR3 is 16 amino acids long. Germline V CDR1 and CDR2: SGHAT, FQNNGV. V shed 3 bases, J shed 8 bases, and the junction held 13 bases outside the gene matches. CDR3 protein: CASSFKGAGAGDEQFF. Here the CDR3 DNA reads TGTGCCAGCAGCTTTAAGGGGGCAGGCGCTGGGGATGAGCAGTTCTTC.

The chain recombines TRBV19 with TRBJ2-7; D not certain. CDR1 and CDR2 from the germline V gene are LNHDA and SQIVND (reference sequence). This CDR3 comprises 15 residues. V lost 6 bases and J 3 bases, leaving 18 bases between the germline ends. CDR3 protein: CASSPAVPGLYEQYF. The CDR3 nucleotides read TGTGCCAGTAGCCCCGCGGTCCCAGGCCTCTACGAGCAGTACTTC.

This clone was observed a few times. The chain couples TRBV30 to TRBJ2-2; D call uncertain. V was trimmed by 0 bases and J by 1 base, leaving 3 bases between them. The CDR3 has 13 amino acids. Looked up from germline, CDR1 is GTSNPN and CDR2 is SVGIG (reference sequence). In DNA form, the CDR3 reads TGTGCCTGGAGTGTACTGAACACCGGGGAGCTGTTTTTT. This gives the protein CAWSVLNTGELFF.

The V and J genes are TRBV19 and TRBJ2-3; weak D call: TRBD2 (7 bases). V was shortened by 3 bases and J by 1 base, with 14 bases between the two germline ends. This CDR3 region has 16 residues. Germline CDR1 is LNHDA and CDR2 is SQIVND (reference sequence). CDR3 in amino acids: CASSMSGEGGTDTQYF. In DNA form, the CDR3 reads TGTGCCAGTAGTATGTCAGGGGAGGGTGGCACAGATACGCAGTATTTT. Full variable domain (outside the CDR3, taken from reference TRBV19 and TRBJ2-3): DGGITQSPKYLFRKEGQNVTLSCEQNLNHDAMYWYRQDPGQGLRLIYYSQIVNDFQKGDIAEGYSVSREKKESFPLTVTSAQKNPTAFYLCASSMSGEGGTDTQYFGPGTRLTVL.

As regards this clone: At the DNA level, this CDR3 is encoded by other sequences in the same sample as well. J is TRBJ1-1 and V is TRBV5-1; 7 bases line up with TRBD1. After removal of 0 bases from V and 11 bases from J, the junction contained 16 bases not matched to a gene. This CDR3 has 16 residues. Germline CDR1 SGHRS, CDR2 YFSETQ. As DNA, the CDR3 is TGCGCCAGCAGCTTGGACCTACATGGGACAGCAGCGGAGGCTTTCTTT. This gives the protein CASSLDLHGTAAEAFF.

The chain couples TRBV20-1 to TRBJ1-2; D gene unclear. V was pared by 7 bases and J by 8 bases, with 14 bases between. The germline CDR1 and CDR2 sequences are DFQATT and SNEGSKA (reference sequence). This CDR3 region has 11 residues. CDR3 amino acids: CSVRSRTGYTF. The CDR3 bases are TGCAGTGTCCGGTCTCGAACCGGCTACACCTTC.

The rearrangement links TRBV6-4 to TRBJ1-1; D ambiguous. Trimming stripped 5 bases from V and 4 bases from J, with 11 bases between. The CDR3 is made up of 13 amino acids. Germline-derived CDR1 and CDR2 are MRHNA and SNTAGT. CDR3 amino acids: CASSTRMGTEAFF. CDR3 bases: TGTGCCAGCAGTACCCGAATGGGCACTGAAGCTTTCTTT.

The chain joins TRBV21-1 to TRBJ1-2; the table's D call of TRBD1 was not tested on the DNA. TRBV21-1 is designated a pseudogene. This CDR3 contains 14 residues. CDR3 in DNA: TGTGCCAGCACCCAAAAGGGACAGGCGCAAGGCTACACCTTC. It encodes CASTQKGQAQGYTF.